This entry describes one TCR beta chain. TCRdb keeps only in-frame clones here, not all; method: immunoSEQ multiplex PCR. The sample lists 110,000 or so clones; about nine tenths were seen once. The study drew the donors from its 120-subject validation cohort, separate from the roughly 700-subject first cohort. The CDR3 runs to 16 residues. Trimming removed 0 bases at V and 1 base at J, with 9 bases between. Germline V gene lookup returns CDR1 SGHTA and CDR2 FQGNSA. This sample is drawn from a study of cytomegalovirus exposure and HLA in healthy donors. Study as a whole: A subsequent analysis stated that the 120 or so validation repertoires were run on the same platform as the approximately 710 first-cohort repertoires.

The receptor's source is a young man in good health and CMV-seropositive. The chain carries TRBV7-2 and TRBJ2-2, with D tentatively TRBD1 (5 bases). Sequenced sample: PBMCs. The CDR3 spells CASSLAGVWNTGELFF. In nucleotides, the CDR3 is TGTGCCAGCAGCTTAGCAGGGGTTTGGAACACCGGGGAGCTGTTTTTT.